The T cell receptor (beta chain) under discussion was sequenced for a study of blood T cells in healthy people across ages (dated by TCRdb to the mid-2010s). A note on the overall study: In model experiments, template switching captured roughly one uniquely barcoded TCR beta cDNA molecule for every two T cells. Age-related changes in TCR beta repertoire diversity were measured in the study by deep sequencing normalized with unique cDNA molecular identifiers. The donors were split into four age groups: young (average 16 years), middle-aged (over 35), aged (roughly 60) and long-lived (roughly 80). To avoid experimental bias, donors of different ages were spread randomly across the sequencing lanes. For two donors (one aged 18 to 29 and one aged 80 or older), the study analyzed two additional independent replicas of 1 million unique cDNA reads from the same blood draw. Results the study describes overall, beyond this receptor: The percentage of naive T cells measured by flow cytometry correlated strongly with observed TCR beta diversity. Since profiling was done on bulk unsorted PBMCs, naive and antigen-experienced compartments could not be conclusively compared. Donor CMV infection status was unknown, potentially confounding age-related changes in expanded clonotypes. Total diversity estimates from one million sequenced T cells were considered lower bounds and underestimates. Compared with the aged group, more naive CD4+ T cells, fewer expanded clones and increased TCR diversity were shown by the long-lived group, suggesting age selection. Observed TCR beta diversity per million T cells fell roughly linearly with age, and a significant reduction was already apparent by age roughly 40.

According to the germline V gene (reference sequence), CDR1 reads MNHEY and CDR2 reads SMNVEV. From the cysteine up to the phenylalanine, the CDR3 has a length of 16 residues. The DNA shown is the 48-base CDR3, in frame from base 1. V and J lose 6 bases and 0 bases, and a span of 17 bases separates them. Donors were around 37 systemically healthy Caucasian individuals from Russia aged about 6 to 100 years. Each donor gave 8 to 10 milliliters of peripheral blood, drawn into EDTA-treated Vacutainer tubes. PBMCs were isolated by Ficoll-Paque density-gradient centrifugation, with at least 6 million obtained per sample. Total RNA was extracted from PBMCs with Trizol reagent, with at least 6 micrograms obtained per sample. For every donor, flow cytometry on a PBMC aliquot measured the percentage of naive CD45RAhigh/CD27high T cells. This clonotype came up a few times. What this receptor recognizes is not known. No much larger clone exists at a distance of one base, and base qualities are not known.

Libraries were prepared through 5' RACE. Sequenced on an Illumina HiSeq 2500. A second PCR of about 7 to 12 cycles was run with a J-beta primer mix and a sample-barcoded 5' primer. A template-switch 5' adaptor carrying 12 random nucleotides introduced a unique molecular identifier onto each TCR beta cDNA molecule. Each sample yielded at least 2.5 million CDR3-containing paired-end reads. First-strand cDNA synthesis was performed from all RNA using the Mint cDNA synthesis kit, with priming by a TRBC-specific oligonucleotide. All cDNA was treated with uracil-DNA glycosylase and then went through a first 18-cycle PCR with the universal primers M1SS and BC2_uni_R. As for the authors' bioinformatics: For normalization, 1 million high-quality reads were randomly selected from each sample, with every read carrying a distinct molecular identifier. Reads with shared molecular identifiers were discarded instead of being binned into consensus sequences. MiTCR, run with a Q25 quality threshold and the strictest error-elimination algorithm, handled CDR3 identification, clonotype clustering and error correction. A nonparametric unseen species model with Euler transformation was used to estimate lower-bound total TCR beta diversity. Through fastp at Q25 and MiXCR, TCRdb rebuilt clones from the public reads, retaining in-frame beta chains. Every CDR3 protein is listed once, alongside the most common genes and DNA of its rows. These V and J calls are TCRdb output, not the study's own analysis. The sample table lists 1.5 million to 1.8 million distinct CDR3 sequences, approximately 43% of them with a count of one. The ten largest make up about 3.8% of the sample.

The sequence links TRBV27 to TRBJ1-2; there is no confident call for the D gene. This TCR derives from a woman younger than 30 in good health. Source material: blood. The CDR3 is CASSSMGRYTNYGYTF. DNA sequence: TGTGCCAGCAGCTCGATGGGTCGCTATACTAACTATGGCTACACCTTC.